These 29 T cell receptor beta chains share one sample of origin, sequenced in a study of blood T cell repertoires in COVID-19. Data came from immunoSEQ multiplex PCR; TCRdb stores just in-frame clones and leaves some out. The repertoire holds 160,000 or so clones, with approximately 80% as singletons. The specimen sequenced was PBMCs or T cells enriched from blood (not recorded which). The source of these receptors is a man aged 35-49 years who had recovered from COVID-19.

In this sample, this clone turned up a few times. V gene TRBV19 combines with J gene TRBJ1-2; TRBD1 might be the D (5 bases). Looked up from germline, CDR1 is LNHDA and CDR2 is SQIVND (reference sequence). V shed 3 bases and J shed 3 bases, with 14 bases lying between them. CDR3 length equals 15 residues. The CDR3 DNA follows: TGTGCCAGTAGTATCCATTTCCAGACAGACTATGGCTACACCTTC. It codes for CASSIHFQTDYGYTF. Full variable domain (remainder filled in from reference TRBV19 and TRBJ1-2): DGGITQSPKYLFRKEGQNVTLSCEQNLNHDAMYWYRQDPGQGLRLIYYSQIVNDFQKGDIAEGYSVSREKKESFPLTVTSAQKNPTAFYLCASSIHFQTDYGYTFGSGTRLTVV.

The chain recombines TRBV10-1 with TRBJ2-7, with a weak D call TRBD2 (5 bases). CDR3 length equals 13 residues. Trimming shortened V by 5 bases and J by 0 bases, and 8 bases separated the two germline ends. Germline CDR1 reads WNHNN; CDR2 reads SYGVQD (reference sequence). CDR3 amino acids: CASSSGSSYEQYF. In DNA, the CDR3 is TGCGCCAGCAGTAGCGGAAGCTCCTACGAGCAGTACTTC.

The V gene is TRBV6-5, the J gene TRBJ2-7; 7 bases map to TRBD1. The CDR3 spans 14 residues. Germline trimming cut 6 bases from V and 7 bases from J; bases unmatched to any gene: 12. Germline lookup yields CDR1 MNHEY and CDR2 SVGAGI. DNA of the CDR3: TGTGCCAGCAGAGCGACAGGGATAGCAGGGGAGCAGTACGTC. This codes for CASRATGIAGEQYV.

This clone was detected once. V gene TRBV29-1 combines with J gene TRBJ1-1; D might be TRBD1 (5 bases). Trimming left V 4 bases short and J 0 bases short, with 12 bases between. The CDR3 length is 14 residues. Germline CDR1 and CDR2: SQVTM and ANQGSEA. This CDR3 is CSVGFGGVNTEAFF. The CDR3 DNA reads TGCAGCGTTGGATTTGGAGGGGTGAACACTGAAGCTTTCTTT.

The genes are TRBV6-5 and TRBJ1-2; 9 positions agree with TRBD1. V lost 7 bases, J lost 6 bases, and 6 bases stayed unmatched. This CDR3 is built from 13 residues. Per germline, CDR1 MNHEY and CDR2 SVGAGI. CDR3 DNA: TGTGCCAGCACTGGTGGGACAGGGAATGGCTACACCTTC. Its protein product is CASTGGTGNGYTF.

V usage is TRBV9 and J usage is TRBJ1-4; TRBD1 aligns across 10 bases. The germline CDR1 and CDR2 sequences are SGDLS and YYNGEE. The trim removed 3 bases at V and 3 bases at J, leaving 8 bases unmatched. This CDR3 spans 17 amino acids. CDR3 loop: CASSADRGLYPNEKLFF. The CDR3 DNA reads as TGTGCCAGCAGCGCCGACAGGGGGCTCTATCCTAATGAAAAACTGTTTTTT.

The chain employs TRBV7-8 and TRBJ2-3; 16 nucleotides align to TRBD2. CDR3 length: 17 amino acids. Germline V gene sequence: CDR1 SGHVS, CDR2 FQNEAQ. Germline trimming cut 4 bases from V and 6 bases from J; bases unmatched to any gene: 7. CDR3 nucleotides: TGTGCCAGCAGCTCGGGGACTAGCGGGGGGGATGCGGATACGCAGTATTTT. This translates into CASSSGTSGGDADTQYF.

Written as DNA, the CDR3 is TGTGCCAGCAGTGAGGGACTAGCGGGGGGGCCCACCGGGGAGCTGTTTTTT. Protein product: CASSEGLAGGPTGELFF. The genes are TRBV6-1 and TRBJ2-2; TRBD2 agrees at 16 bases. The CDR3 runs to 17 residues. Germline trimming cut 3 bases from V and 4 bases from J; bases unmatched to any gene: 2. Germline assignment: CDR1 MNHNS and CDR2 SASEGT.

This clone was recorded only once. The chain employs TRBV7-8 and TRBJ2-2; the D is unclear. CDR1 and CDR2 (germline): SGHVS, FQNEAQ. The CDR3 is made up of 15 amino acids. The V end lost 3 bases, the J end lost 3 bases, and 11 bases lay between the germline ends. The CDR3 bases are TGTGCCAGCAGCTTGGTGGCAGGATACACCGGGGAGCTGTTTTTT. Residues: CASSLVAGYTGELFF.

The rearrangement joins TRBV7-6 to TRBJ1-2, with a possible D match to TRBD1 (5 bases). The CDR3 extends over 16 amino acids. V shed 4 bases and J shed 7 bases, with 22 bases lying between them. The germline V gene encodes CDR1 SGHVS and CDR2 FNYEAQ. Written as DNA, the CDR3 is TGTGCCAGCAGCTCCGAAGCTCCCGACCAGGGAGGTGGCTACACCTTC. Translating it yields CASSSEAPDQGGGYTF.

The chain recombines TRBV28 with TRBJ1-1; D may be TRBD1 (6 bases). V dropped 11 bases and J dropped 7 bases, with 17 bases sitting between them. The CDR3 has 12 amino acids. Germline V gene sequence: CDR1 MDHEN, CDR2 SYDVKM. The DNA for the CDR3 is TGTGCCGCCGGACAGAATAGGGGTGAAGCTTTCTTT. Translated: CAAGQNRGEAFF.

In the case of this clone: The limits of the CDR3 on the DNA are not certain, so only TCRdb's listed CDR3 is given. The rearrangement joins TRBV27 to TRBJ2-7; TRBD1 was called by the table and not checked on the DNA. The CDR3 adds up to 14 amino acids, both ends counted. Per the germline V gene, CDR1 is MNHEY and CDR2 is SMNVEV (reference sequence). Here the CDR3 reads CASSFGSGTGPLNV.

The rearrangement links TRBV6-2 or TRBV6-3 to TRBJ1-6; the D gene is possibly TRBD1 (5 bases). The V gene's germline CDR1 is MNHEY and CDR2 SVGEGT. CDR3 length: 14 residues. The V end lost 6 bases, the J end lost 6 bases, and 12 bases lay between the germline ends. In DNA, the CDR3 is TGTGCCAGCAGCACAGGTTCTGGTAATTCACCCCTCCACTTT. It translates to CASSTGSGNSPLHF.

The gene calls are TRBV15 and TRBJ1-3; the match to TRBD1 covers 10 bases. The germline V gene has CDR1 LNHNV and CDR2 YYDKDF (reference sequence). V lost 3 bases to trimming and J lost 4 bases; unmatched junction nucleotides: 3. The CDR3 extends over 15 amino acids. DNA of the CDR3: TGTGCCACCAGCAGGACAGGGGGCGAAGGAAACACCATATATTTT. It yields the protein CATSRTGGEGNTIYF.

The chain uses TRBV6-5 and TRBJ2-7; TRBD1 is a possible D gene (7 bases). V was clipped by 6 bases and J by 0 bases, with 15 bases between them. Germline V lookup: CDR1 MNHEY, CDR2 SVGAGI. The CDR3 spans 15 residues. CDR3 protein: CASRRGQSSSYEQYV. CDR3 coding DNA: TGTGCCAGCAGGCGGGGACAGTCAAGCTCCTACGAGCAGTACGTC.

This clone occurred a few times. The CDR3 bases are TGTGCCATCAGTGAGTCGGGCCTCACGGCTTTCTTT. As protein: CAISESGLTAFF. This sequence joins TRBV10-3 and TRBJ1-1; D not certain. Trimming cost V 0 bases and J 11 bases, with 10 bases left between them. The germline V gene encodes CDR1 ENHRY and CDR2 SYGVKD. The CDR3 runs to 12 residues.

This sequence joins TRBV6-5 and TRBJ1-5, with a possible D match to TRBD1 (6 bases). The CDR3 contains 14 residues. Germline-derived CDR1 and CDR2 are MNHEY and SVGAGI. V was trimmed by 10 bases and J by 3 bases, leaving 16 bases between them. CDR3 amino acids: CATEKGDNNQPQHF. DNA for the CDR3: TGTGCCACCGAGAAGGGGGATAACAATCAGCCCCAGCATTTT.

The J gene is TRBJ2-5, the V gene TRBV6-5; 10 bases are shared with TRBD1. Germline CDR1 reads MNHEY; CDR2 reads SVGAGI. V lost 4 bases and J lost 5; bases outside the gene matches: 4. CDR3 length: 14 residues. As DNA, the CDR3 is TGTGCCAGCAGTTTGACAGGGGGCAGGGAGACCCAGTACTTC. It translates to CASSLTGGRETQYF.

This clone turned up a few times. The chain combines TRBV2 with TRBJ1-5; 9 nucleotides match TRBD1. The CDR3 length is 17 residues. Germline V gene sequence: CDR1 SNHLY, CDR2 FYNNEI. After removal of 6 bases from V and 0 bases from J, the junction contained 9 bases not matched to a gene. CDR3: CASRMGGQGYSNQPQHF. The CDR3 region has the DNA TGTGCCAGCAGAATGGGGGGACAGGGCTATAGCAATCAGCCCCAGCATTTT.

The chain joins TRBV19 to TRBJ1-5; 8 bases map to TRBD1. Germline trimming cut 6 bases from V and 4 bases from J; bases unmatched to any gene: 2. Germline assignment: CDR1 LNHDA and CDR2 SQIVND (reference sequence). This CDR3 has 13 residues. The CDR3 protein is CASRGTGNQPQHF. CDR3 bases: TGTGCCAGTAGAGGGACAGGTAATCAGCCCCAGCATTTT.

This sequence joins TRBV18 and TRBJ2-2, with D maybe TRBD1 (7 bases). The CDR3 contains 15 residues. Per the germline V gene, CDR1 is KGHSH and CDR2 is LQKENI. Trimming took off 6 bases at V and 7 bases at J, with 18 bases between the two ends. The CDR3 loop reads CASSAGQSFVGELFF. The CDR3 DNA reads TGTGCCAGCTCCGCGGGACAGTCTTTCGTCGGGGAGCTGTTTTTT.

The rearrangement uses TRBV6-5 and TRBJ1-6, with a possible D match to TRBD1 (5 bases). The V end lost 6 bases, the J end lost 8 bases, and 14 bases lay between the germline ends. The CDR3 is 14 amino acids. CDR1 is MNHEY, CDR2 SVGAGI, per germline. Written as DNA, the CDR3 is TGTGCCAGCAGAAGGTCGTTAGGGGATTCACCCCTCCACTTT. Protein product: CASRRSLGDSPLHF.

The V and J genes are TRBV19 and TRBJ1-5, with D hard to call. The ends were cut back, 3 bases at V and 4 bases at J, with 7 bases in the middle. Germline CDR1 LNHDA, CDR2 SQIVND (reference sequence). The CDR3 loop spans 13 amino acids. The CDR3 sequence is CASSMAGNQPQHF. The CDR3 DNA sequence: TGTGCCAGTAGTATGGCGGGAAATCAGCCCCAGCATTTT.

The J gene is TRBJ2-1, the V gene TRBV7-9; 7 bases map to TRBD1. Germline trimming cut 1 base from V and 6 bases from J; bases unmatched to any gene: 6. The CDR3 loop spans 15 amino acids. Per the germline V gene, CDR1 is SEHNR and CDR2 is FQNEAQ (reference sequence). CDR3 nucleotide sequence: TGTGCCAGCAGCTTAGGCCAGGGGGAGTCCAATGAGCAGTTCTTC. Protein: CASSLGQGESNEQFF. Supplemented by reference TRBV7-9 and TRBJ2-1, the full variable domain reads DTGVSQNPRHKITKRGQNVTFRCDPISEHNRLYWYRQTLGQGPEFLTYFQNEAQLEKSRLLSDRFSAERPKGSFSTLEIQRTEQGDSAMYLCASSLGQGESNEQFFGPGTRLTVL.

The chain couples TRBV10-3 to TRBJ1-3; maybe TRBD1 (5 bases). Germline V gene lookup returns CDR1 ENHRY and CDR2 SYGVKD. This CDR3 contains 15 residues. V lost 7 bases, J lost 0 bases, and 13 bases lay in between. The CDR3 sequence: CAIIRDSSSGNTIYF. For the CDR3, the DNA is TGTGCCATCATTCGGGACTCAAGCTCTGGAAACACCATATATTTT.

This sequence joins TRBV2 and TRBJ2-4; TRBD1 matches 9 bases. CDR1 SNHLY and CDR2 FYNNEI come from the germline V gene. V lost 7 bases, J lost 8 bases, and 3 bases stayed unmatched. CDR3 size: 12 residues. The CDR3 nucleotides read TGTGCCAGCATACGGACAGGGGACATTCAGTACTTC. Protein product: CASIRTGDIQYF.

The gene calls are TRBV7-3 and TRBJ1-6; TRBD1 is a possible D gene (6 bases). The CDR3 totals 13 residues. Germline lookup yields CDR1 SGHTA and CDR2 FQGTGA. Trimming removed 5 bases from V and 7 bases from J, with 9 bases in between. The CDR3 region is CASSRDMNSPLHF. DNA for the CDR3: TGTGCCAGCAGCCGGGACATGAATTCACCCCTCCACTTT.

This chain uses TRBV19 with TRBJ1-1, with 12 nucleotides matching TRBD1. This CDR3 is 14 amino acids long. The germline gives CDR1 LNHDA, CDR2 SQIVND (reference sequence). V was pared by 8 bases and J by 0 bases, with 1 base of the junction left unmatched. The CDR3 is CASGTGGLNTEAFF. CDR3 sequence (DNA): TGTGCCAGTGGGACAGGGGGCTTGAACACTGAAGCTTTCTTT.

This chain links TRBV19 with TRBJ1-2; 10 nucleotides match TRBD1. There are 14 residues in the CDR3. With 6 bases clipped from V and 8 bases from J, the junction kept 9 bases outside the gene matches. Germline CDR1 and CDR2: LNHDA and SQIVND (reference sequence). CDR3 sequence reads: CASSTETGGVGYTF. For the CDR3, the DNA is TGTGCCAGTAGCACCGAGACAGGGGGCGTCGGCTACACCTTC.